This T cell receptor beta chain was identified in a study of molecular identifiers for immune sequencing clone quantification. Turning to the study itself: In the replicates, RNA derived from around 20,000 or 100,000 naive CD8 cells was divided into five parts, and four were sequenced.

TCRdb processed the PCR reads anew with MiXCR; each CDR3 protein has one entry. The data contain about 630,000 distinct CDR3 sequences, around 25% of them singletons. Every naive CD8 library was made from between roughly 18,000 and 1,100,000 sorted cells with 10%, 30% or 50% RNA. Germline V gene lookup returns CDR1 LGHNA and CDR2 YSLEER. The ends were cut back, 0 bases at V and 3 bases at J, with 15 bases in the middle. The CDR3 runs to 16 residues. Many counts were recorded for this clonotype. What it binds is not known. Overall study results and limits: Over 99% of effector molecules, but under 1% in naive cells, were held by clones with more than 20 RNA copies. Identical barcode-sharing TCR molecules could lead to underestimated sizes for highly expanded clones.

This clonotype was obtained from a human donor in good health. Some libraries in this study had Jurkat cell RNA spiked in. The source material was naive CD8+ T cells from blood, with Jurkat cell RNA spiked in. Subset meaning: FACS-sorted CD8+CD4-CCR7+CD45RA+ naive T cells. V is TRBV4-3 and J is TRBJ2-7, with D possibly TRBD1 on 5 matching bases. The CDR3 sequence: CASSQDTGVNRYEQYF. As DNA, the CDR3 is TGCGCCAGCAGCCAAGATACAGGAGTTAATCGCTACGAGCAGTACTTC.